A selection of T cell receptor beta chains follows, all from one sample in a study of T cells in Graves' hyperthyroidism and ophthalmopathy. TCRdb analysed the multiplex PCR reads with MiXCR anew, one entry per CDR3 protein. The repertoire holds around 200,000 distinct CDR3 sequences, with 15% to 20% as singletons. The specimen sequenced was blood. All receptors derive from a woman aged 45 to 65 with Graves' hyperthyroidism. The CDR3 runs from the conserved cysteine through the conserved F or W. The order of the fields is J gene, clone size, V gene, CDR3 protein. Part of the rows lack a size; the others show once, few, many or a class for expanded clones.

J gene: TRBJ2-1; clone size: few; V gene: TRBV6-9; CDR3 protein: CASSHLAGPGDEQFF
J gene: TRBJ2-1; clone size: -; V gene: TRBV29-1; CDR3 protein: CSVRSTSGRGYNEQFF
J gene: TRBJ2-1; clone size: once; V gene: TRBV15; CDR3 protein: CATSYRGSKQFF
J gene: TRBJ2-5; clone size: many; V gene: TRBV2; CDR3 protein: CASKATGQGRETQYF
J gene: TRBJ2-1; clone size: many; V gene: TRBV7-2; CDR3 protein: CASSLGGGGTYNEQFF
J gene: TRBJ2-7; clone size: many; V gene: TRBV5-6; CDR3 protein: CASSNRGARYEQYF
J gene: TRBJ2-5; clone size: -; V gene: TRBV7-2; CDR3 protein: CASSFSGTLETQYF
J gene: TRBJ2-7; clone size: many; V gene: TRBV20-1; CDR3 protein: CSARVWNGDVILSYEQYF
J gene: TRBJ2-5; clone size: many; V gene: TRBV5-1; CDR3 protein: CASSLWLDQETQYF
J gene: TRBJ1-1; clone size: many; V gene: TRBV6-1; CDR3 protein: CASSEYDSMNTEAFF
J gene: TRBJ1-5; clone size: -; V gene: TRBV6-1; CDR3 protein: CASGRADQPQHF
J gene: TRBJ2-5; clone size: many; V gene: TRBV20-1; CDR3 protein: CSASDQETQYF
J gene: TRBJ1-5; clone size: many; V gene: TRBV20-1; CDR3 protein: CSARVPTGGYQPQHF
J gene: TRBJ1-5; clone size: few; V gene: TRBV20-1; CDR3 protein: CSARQGSYQPQHF
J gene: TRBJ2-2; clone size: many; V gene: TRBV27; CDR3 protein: CASSFRANTGELFF
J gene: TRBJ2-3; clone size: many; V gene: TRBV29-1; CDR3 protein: CSVPTDTQYF
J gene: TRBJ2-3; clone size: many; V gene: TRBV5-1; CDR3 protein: CASSDDVLGPTDTQYF
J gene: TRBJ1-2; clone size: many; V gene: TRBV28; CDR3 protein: CASSTPARNYGYTF
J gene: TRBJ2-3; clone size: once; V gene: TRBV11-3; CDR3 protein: CASSPGPLAGGSGDTQYF
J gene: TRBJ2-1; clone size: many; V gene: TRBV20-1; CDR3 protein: CSANPGLAGGRSYNEQFF
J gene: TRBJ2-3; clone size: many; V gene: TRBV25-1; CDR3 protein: CASTEQGSGSDTQYF
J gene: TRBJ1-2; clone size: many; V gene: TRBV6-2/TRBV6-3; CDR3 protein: CASSSPGLPGYTF
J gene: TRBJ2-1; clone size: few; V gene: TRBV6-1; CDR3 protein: CASGTDRGPFNEQFF
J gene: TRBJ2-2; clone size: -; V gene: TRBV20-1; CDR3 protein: CSARLGLYTGELFF
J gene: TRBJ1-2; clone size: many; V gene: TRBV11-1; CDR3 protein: CASSAPGSPDGYGYTF
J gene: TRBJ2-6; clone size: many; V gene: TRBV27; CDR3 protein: CASSSLQGSGANVLTF
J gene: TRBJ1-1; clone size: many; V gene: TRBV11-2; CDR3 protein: CASSFGTGTEAFF
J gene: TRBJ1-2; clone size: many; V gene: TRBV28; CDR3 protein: CASSNYGYTF
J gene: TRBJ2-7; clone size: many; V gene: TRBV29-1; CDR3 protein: CSVSGTEIYEQYF
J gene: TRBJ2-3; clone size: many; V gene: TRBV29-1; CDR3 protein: CSAGQGFTDTQYF
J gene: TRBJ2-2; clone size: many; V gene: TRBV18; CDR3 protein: CASSPQSVTGELFF
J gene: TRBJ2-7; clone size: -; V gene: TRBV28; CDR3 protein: CASNGGLSYEQYF
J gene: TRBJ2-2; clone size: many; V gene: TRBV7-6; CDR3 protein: CASSLPPGGNTGELFF
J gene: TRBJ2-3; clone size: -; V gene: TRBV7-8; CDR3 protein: CASSRRRVGTDTQYF
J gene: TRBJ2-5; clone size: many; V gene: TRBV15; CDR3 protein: CATSRGAGQETQYF
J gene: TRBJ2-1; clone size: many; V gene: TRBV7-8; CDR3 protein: CASSFQIDYNEQFF
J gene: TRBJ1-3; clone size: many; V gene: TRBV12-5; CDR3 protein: CASGLESEGSGNTIYF
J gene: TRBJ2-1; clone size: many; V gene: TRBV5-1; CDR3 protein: CASSPGHTYNEQFF
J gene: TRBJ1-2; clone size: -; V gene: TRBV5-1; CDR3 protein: CASSTGQGDGYTF
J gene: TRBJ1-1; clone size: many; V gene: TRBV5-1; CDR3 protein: CASSRAESTEAFF
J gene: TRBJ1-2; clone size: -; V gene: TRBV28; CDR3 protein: CASNSEPNYGYTF
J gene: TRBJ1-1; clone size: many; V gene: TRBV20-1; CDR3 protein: CSARLPFRLNTEAFF
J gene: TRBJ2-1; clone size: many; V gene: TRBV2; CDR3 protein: CASSVRSGFF
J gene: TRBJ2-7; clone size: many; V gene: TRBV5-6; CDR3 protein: CASSLGRGLSYEQYF
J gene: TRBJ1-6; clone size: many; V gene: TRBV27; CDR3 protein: CASRKDAGYNSPLHF
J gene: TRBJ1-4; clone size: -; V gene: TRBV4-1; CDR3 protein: CASSQGGVTGFNEKLFF
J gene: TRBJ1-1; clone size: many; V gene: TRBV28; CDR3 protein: CASSLLYTEAFF
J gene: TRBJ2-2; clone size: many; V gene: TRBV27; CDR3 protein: CASKIDQGNTGELFF
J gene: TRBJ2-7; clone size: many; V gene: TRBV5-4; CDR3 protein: CASTPWGGASYEQYF